This T cell receptor beta chain came from a study of blood T cell repertoires in COVID-19. The germline CDR1 and CDR2 sequences are SEHNR and FQNEAQ (reference sequence). V shed 1 base, J shed 5 bases, and the junction held 0 bases outside the gene matches. The CDR3 is made up of 14 amino acids. TCRdb's table, derived via immunoSEQ multiplex PCR, lists solely in-frame clones and lacks some. The sample holds 250,000 or so clones, approximately 82% seen once. Material: peripheral blood. This clonotype was sampled from a woman over 75 with acute or convalescent COVID-19. The J gene is TRBJ1-4, the V gene TRBV7-9; TRBD1 agrees at 8 bases. The CDR3 loop is CASSLGTGNEKLFF. Written as DNA, the CDR3 is TGTGCCAGCAGCTTAGGGACAGGGAATGAAAAACTGTTTTTT.